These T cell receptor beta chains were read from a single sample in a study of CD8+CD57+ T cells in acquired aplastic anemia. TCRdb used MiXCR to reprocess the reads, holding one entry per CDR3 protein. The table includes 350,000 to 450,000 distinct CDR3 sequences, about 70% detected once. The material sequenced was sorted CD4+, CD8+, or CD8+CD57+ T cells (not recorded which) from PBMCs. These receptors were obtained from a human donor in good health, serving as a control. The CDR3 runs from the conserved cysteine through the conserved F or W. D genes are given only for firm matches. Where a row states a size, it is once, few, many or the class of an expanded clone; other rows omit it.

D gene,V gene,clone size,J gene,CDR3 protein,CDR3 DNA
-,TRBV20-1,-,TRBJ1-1,CSARGGPWTEAFF,TGCAGTGCTAGAGGCGGGCCGTGGACTGAAGCTTTCTTT
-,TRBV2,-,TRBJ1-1,CASSAWGMQKSVGFF,TGTGCCAGCAGTGCATGGGGAATGCAGAAGTCTGTCGGTTTCTTT
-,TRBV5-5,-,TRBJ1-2,CASSLYADYGYTF,TGTGCCAGCAGCTTGTACGCAGACTATGGCTACACCTTC
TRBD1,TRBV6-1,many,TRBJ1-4,CASSEALRGTGGDEKLFF,TGTGCCAGCAGTGAAGCGCTTCGGGGAACAGGGGGGGATGAAAAACTGTTTTTT
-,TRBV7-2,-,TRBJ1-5,CARAAWGGRNQPQHF,TGTGCCCGCGCCGCCTGGGGAGGGAGAAATCAGCCCCAGCATTTT
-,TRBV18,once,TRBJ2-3,CASSPPFGVDTQYF,TGTGCCAGCTCACCACCTTTCGGGGTGGATACGCAGTATTTT
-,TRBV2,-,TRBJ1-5,CASSESGGQPQHF,TGTGCCAGCAGTGAATCCGGGGGTCAGCCCCAGCATTTT
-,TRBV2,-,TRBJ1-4,CASSDQGQGEKLFF,TGTGCCAGCAGTGATCAGGGGCAAGGGGAAAAACTGTTTTTT
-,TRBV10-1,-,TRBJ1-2,CASSESDRNYGYTF,TGCGCCAGCAGTGAGTCTGACAGGAACTATGGCTACACCTTC
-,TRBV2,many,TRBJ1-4,CASSPGRGNEKLFF,TGTGCCAGCAGCCCAGGGCGGGGAAATGAAAAACTGTTTTTT
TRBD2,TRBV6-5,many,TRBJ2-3,CASSSSGGAHTQYF,TGTGCCAGCAGTTCTAGCGGGGGGGCACATACGCAGTATTTT
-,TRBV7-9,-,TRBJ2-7,CASSPDRRDEQYF,TGTGCCAGCAGCCCGGACCGTCGTGACGAGCAGTACTTC
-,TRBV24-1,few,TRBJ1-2,CATSEGDGYTF,TGTGCCACCAGTGAGGGCGATGGCTACACCTTC
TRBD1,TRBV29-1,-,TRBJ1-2,CSVGGQARGDGCTF,TGCAGCGTTGGTGGACAGGCGAGGGGCGATGGCTGCACCTTC
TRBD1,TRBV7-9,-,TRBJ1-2,CVSSPWDRVNHGYTF,TGTGTCAGCAGCCCTTGGGACAGGGTGAACCATGGCTACACCTTC
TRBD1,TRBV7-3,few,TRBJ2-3,CASSPGTGFGDTQYF,TGTGCCAGCAGCCCGGGGACAGGATTCGGAGATACGCAGTATTTT
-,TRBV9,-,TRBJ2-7,CASSARGHRYEQYF,TGTGCCAGCAGCGCCCGGGGCCACCGTTACGAGCAGTACTTC
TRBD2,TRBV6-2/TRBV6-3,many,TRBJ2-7,CASSVSGDGEQYF,TGTGCCAGCAGCGTTAGCGGGGACGGCGAGCAGTACTTC
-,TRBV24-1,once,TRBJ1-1,CATSDRANSEPFF,TGTGCCACCAGTGACAGGGCGAACTCTGAACCTTTCTTT
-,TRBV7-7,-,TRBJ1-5,CASSAYGATGEQYYF,TGTGCCAGCAGCGCCTACGGGGCGACGGGAGAGCAGTACTATTTT
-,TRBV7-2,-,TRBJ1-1,CASSLKGDTEAFF,TGTGCCAGCAGCTTGAAGGGGGACACTGAAGCTTTCTTT
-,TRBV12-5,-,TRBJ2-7,CASNPDLPYEQYF,TGTGCCAGCAACCCAGATCTCCCCTACGAGCAGTACTTC
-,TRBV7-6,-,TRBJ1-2,CASSLATGSASDGYTF,TGTGCCAGCAGCTTAGCTACGGGCAGTGCTTCCGACGGCTACACCTTC
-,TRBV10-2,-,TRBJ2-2,CASTDRRDTGELFF,TGCGCCAGCACCGACCGAAGGGACACCGGAGAGCTGTTTTTT
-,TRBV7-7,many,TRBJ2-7,CASSRAQEPYEQYF,TGTGCCAGCAGCCGCGCGCAGGAGCCCTACGAGCAGTACTTC